This TCR beta chain comes out of a study of blood T cell repertoires in COVID-19. The method was immunoSEQ multiplex PCR; TCRdb's version includes in-frame clones alone and lacks a portion of them. In the table there are tens of thousands of clones, around nine tenths of which are singletons. Germline assignment: CDR1 DFQATT and CDR2 SNEGSKA (reference sequence). The CDR3 is made up of 12 amino acids. V was shortened by 3 bases and J by 8 bases, with 13 bases between the two germline ends. The origin of this receptor is a woman of 80 years or more with active or convalescent COVID-19. The sample comprised peripheral blood. V and J are TRBV20-1 and TRBJ1-2, with TRBD1 as a possible D gene (5 bases). The CDR3 region is CSASWGREGYTF. The DNA for the CDR3 is TGCAGTGCTAGTTGGGGGAGGGAAGGCTACACCTTC.